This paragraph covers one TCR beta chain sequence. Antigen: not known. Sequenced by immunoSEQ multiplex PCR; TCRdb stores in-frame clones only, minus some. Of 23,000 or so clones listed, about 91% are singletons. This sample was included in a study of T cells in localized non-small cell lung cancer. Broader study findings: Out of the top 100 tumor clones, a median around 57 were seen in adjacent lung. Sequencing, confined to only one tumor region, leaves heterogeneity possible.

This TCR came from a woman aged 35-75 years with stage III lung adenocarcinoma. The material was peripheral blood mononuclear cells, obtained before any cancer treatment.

As DNA, the CDR3 is TGTGCCAGCAGCAAGGGACAGGGGGCGTTTGCCGGGGAGCTGTTTTTT. It yields the protein CASSKGQGAFAGELFF. This chain uses TRBV11-2 with TRBJ2-2, with TRBD1 matching 12 bases. V dropped 5 bases and J dropped 6; count of bases not matched to a gene: 7. This CDR3 has 16 amino acids. Per germline, CDR1 SGHAT and CDR2 FQNNGV.